The source of this T cell receptor (beta chain) is a study of radiotherapy plus CTLA-4 blockade in lung cancer. Lung cancer patients with chemo-refractory metastatic non-small-cell disease were given focal radiation plus CTLA-4 blockade with ipilimumab. Using immunoSEQ multiplex PCR, the repertoire was profiled, and TCRdb retains in-frame clones only, with some absent. The repertoire holds tens of thousands of clones, with under 90% as singletons. The V end was cut by 9 bases, the J end by 4 bases, with 12 bases between. The CDR3 length is 12 residues. Germline CDR1 is MGHDK and CDR2 is SYGVNS. This sequence was found in a human donor with non-small cell lung cancer who had stable disease on radiotherapy plus ipilimumab. The genes are TRBV25-1 and TRBJ1-2; tentative D call: TRBD1 (6 bases). The sample in question was peripheral blood, obtained from a patient treated with radiotherapy plus ipilimumab. CDR3 nucleotides: TGTGCCAGTTCTGACAGGCTCTATGGCTACACCTTC. It specifies CASSDRLYGYTF.